This T cell receptor beta chain emerged from a study of response to subunit inactivated influenza vaccine. This clonotype was seen a handful of times. Its target is not known. Study observations and caveats: Authors suggested each seasonal influenza vaccination recruits few new T cells.

TCRdb fed the RT-PCR reads into MiXCR, producing one record per CDR3 protein. The table includes some 500,000 distinct CDR3 sequences, over 10% detected once. Unmatched junction bases numbered 7, after V lost 0 bases and J lost 7 bases. CDR1 and CDR2 (germline): LNHNV, YYDKDF (reference sequence). CDR3 length: 16 residues. The sequence came from a man aged 50 to 59 who received an inactivated influenza vaccine. Sequencing was performed on PBMCs from blood, taken around seven weeks after vaccination. The chain combines TRBV15 with TRBJ2-3; TRBD2 aligns across 10 bases. This CDR3 reads CATSRDKREGLYTQYF. Written as DNA, the CDR3 is TGTGCCACCAGCAGAGATAAGCGGGAGGGCCTGTATACGCAGTATTTT.